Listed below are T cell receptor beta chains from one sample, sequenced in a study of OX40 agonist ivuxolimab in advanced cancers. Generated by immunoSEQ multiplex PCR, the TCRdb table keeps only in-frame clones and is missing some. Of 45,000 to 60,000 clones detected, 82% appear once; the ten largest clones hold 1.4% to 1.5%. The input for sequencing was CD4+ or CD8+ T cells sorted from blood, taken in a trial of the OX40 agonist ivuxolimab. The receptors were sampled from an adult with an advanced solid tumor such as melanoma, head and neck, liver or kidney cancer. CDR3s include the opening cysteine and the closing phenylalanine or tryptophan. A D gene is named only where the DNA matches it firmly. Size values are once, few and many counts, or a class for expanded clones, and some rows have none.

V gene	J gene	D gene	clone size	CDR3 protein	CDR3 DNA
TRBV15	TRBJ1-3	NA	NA	CATSRDLGAGNTIYF	TGTGCCACCAGCAGGGACCTCGGGGCTGGAAACACCATATATTTT
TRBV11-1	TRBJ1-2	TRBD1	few	CASSLAPGGVGGYTF	TGTGCCAGCAGCTTAGCCCCAGGGGGCGTCGGGGGCTACACCTTC
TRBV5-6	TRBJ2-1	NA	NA	CASSPEFGPYNEQFF	TGTGCCAGCAGCCCCGAATTTGGCCCCTACAATGAGCAGTTCTTC
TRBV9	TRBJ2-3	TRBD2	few	CASSVGTNPLTDTQYF	TGTGCCAGCAGCGTTGGGACTAATCCCCTCACAGATACGCAGTATTTT
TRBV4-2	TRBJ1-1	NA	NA	CASSFSSNTEAFF	TGTGCCAGCAGCTTCTCTTCGAACACTGAAGCTTTCTTT
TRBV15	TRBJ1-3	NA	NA	CATSKRPTSGNTIYF	TGTGCCACCAGCAAGAGGCCCACCTCTGGAAACACCATATATTTT
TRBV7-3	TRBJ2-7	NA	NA	CASSLNRAYEQYF	TGTGCCAGCAGCTTAAACAGAGCCTACGAGCAGTACTTC
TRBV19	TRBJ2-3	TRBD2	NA	CASSIGLSGGRADTQYF	TGTGCCAGTAGTATTGGGCTTAGCGGGGGGCGGGCAGATACGCAGTATTTT
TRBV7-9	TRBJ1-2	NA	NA	CASSEGGYTF	TGTGCCAGCAGCGAGGGGGGCTACACCTTC
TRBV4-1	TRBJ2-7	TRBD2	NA	CASSQDGLADEQYF	TGCGCCAGCAGCCAAGATGGACTAGCTGACGAGCAGTACTTC
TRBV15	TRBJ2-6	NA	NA	CATGFSGANVLTF	TGTGCCACAGGGTTCTCTGGGGCCAACGTCCTGACTTTC
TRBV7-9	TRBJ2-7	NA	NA	CASSSTGYEQYF	TGTGCCAGCAGCTCGACAGGCTACGAGCAGTACTTC
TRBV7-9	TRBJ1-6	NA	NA	CASSPLGNSPLHF	TGTGCCAGCAGCCCCCTGGGTAATTCACCCCTCCACTTT
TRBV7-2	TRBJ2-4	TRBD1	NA	CASSRTGQGKNIQYF	TGTGCCAGCAGCCGTACAGGACAGGGAAAAAACATTCAGTACTTC
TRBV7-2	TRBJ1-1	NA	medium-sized	CASSLQAPMNTEAFF	TGTGCCAGCAGCCTACAGGCCCCCATGAACACTGAAGCTTTCTTT
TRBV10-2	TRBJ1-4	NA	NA	CASSERPNGDEFF	TGCGCCAGCAGTGAGAGGCCTAACGGGGACGAGTTTTTT
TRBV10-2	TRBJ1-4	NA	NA	CASSAPGAVKLFF	TGCGCCAGCAGTGCCCCGGGGGCCGTAAAACTGTTTTTT
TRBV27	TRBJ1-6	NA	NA	CASSLSWSSYNSPLHF	TGTGCCAGCAGTTTATCGTGGAGCTCCTATAATTCACCCCTCCACTTT
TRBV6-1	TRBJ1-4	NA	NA	CASSEAWKGFVLFF	TGTGCCAGCAGTGAAGCATGGAAAGGGTTCGTACTGTTTTTT
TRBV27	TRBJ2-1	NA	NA	CASSPLLEANEQFF	TGTGCCAGCAGCCCCCTTTTGGAGGCCAATGAGCAGTTCTTC
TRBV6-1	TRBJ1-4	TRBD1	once	CASSNRDRINEKLFF	TGTGCCAGCAGTAACCGGGACAGGATCAATGAAAAACTGTTTTTT
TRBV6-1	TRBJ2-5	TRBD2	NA	CATTGGPKQETQYF	TGTGCCACCACGGGGGGGCCGAAACAAGAGACCCAGTACTTC
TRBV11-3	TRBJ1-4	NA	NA	CASSFRGGSNEKLFF	TGTGCCAGCAGCTTTCGTGGGGGTTCTAATGAAAAACTGTTTTTT
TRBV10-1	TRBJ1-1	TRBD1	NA	CASSSSGTGTEAFF	TGCGCCAGCAGCTCCTCCGGGACAGGCACTGAAGCTTTCTTT
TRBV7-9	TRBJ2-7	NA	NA	CASSFSHEQYF	TGTGCCAGCAGCTTCAGCCACGAGCAGTACTTC
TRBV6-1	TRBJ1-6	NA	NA	CASSEFRGNSPLHF	TGTGCCAGCAGTGAATTCAGAGGAAATTCACCCCTCCACTTT
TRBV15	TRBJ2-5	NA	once	CATGGGVQETQYF	TGTGCCACAGGGGGCGGGGTACAAGAGACCCAGTACTTC
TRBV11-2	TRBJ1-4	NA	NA	CASSLGFYNEKLFF	TGTGCCAGCAGCTTAGGGTTCTATAATGAAAAACTGTTTTTT
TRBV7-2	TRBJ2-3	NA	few	CASSLAGTAGRMRGTDTQYF	TGTGCCAGCAGCTTAGCGGGTACGGCAGGGAGGATGAGGGGCACAGATACGCAGTATTTT
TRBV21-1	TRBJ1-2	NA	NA	CASSHRQGRPANYGYTF	TGTGCCAGCAGCCACCGACAGGGTAGGCCCGCTAACTATGGCTACACCTTC
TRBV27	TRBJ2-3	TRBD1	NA	CASSLRSGQVAVADTQYF	TGTGCCAGCAGTTTACGCTCGGGACAGGTGGCCGTGGCAGATACGCAGTATTTT
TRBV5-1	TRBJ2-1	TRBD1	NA	CASSKGQGAKYEQFF	TGCGCCAGCAGCAAAGGACAGGGGGCTAAGTATGAGCAGTTCTTC
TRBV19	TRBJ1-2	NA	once	CASSIDPLRKGYTF	TGTGCCAGTAGTATAGATCCTCTTCGGAAAGGCTACACCTTC
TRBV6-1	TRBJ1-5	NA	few	CATAQGNQPQHF	TGTGCCACAGCGCAGGGGAATCAGCCCCAGCATTTT
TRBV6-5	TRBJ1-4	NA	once	CASSPTETNEKLFF	TGTGCCAGCAGCCCAACCGAGACTAATGAAAAACTGTTTTTT
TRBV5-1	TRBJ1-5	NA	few	CASSPAGGQPQHF	TGCGCCAGCAGCCCGGCCGGGGGCCAGCCCCAGCATTTT
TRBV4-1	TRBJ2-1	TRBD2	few	CASSQGLAGVGEQFF	TGCGCCAGCAGCCAAGGGCTAGCGGGAGTCGGGGAGCAGTTCTTC
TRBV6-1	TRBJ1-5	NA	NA	CASSSHRINQPQHF	TGTGCCAGCAGTTCACACCGAATCAATCAGCCCCAGCATTTT
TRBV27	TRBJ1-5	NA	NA	CAGAGQSNQPQHF	TGTGCCGGTGCAGGGCAGAGCAATCAGCCCCAGCATTTT
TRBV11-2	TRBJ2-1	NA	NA	CASSLVIRQAGDEQFF	TGTGCCAGCAGCTTAGTCATCAGACAGGCGGGGGATGAGCAGTTCTTC
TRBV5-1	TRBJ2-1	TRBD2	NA	CASSLSGDQYNEQFF	TGCGCCAGCAGCTTGAGCGGGGACCAGTACAATGAGCAGTTCTTC
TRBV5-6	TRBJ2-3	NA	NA	CASSSIYLGVRDTQYF	TGTGCCAGCAGCTCGATATACCTTGGGGTTAGAGATACGCAGTATTTT
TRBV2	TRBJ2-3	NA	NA	CASSRLPDTQYF	TGTGCCAGCAGTCGACTACCAGATACGCAGTATTTT
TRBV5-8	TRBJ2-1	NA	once	CASSSGVSASSYNEQFF	TGTGCCAGCAGCTCCGGGGTTAGCGCGAGCTCCTACAATGAGCAGTTCTTC
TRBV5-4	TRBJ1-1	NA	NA	CASSLVGRANTEAFF	TGTGCCAGCAGCTTGGTAGGGCGGGCGAACACTGAAGCTTTCTTT
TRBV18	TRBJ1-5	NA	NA	CASSPQADVGRTDQPQHF	TGTGCCAGCTCACCACAGGCGGATGTCGGACGGACCGATCAGCCCCAGCATTTT
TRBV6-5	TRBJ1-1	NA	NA	CASRTWENTEAFF	TGTGCCAGCAGGACTTGGGAGAACACTGAAGCTTTCTTT
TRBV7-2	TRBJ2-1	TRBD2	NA	CASSLAGGSSNEQFF	TGTGCCAGCAGCTTAGCGGGGGGGTCGAGCAATGAGCAGTTCTTC
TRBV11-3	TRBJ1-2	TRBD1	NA	CASSLVSAVRGTNYGYTF	TGTGCCAGCAGCTTAGTATCGGCTGTCAGGGGGACTAACTATGGCTACACCTTC
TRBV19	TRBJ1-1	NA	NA	CASSPVNRGKAFF	TGTGCCAGTAGTCCAGTTAATCGGGGAAAAGCTTTCTTT
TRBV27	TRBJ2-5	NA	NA	CASKGTNAETQYF	TGTGCCAGCAAAGGCACAAACGCGGAGACCCAGTACTTC
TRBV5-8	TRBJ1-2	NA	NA	CASSPGLGYGYTF	TGTGCCAGCAGCCCCGGTTTGGGCTATGGCTACACCTTC
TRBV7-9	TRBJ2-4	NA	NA	CASSLAQGQAKNIQYF	TGTGCCAGCAGCTTAGCGCAAGGGCAAGCCAAAAACATTCAGTACTTC
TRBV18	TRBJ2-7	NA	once	CASSPEQRGRGEQYF	TGTGCCAGCTCACCCGAACAGAGGGGTCGTGGCGAGCAGTACTTC